This T cell receptor beta chain was recorded in a study of blood T cell repertoires in COVID-19. In the study overall: COVID-19 samples collected from the United States, Italy and Spain covered acute and convalescent phases.

Two negative PCRs, clearance, or symptom resolution had been documented for recovered Cohort 3 donors. V lost 1 base to trimming and J lost 5 bases, with 5 bases between them. The CDR3 extends over 12 amino acids. In germline, CDR1 is LGHNT, CDR2 FRNRAP. The repertoire was sequenced with immunoSEQ multiplex PCR; TCRdb's copy has only in-frame clones and lacks some. The sample has approximately 230,000 clones; around nine tenths are singletons. This clone was seen once. V usage is TRBV12-5 and J usage is TRBJ1-2; maybe TRBD1 (5 bases). Sequenced material: PBMCs or T cells enriched from blood (not recorded which). The sequence was collected from a woman aged 18-29 years who had recovered from COVID-19. CDR3 bases: TGTGCTAGTGGTTTGGACAGGTATGGCTACACCTTC. It specifies CASGLDRYGYTF.